One sample yielded the 17 T cell receptor beta chains listed below, sequenced in a study of T cells in Graves' hyperthyroidism and ophthalmopathy. The investigators amplified TCR beta CDR3 regions from RNA transcripts. Using the HTBI primer set, a first-round RT-PCR was run on the TCR CDR3. TCRdb itself ran the multiplex PCR reads through MiXCR, one entry per CDR3 protein. This table has 300,000 to 450,000 distinct CDR3 sequences, 25% appearing once. The sequencing sample was made of blood. The receptors derive from a man between 50 and 59 years old with Graves' hyperthyroidism.

Written as DNA, the CDR3 is TGCGCCAGCAGATCCGGGACAGGGGATAACTATGGCTACACCTTC. Translated, it gives CASRSGTGDNYGYTF. The V and J genes are TRBV5-1 and TRBJ1-2; 10 bases agree with TRBD1. CDR3 length: 15 residues. The V segment lost 5 bases and the J segment 1 base; nucleotides outside the gene matches: 5. Germline V gives CDR1 SGHRS, CDR2 YFSETQ. Looking up the rest from reference TRBV5-1 and TRBJ1-2 gives the full variable domain: KAGVTQTPRYLIKTRGQQVTLSCSPISGHRSVSWYQQTPGQGLQFLFEYFSETQRNKGNFPGRFSGRQFSNSRSEMNVSTLELGDSALYLCASRSGTGDNYGYTFGSGTRLTVV.

This clonotype was seen repeatedly, ten times or more. The V gene is TRBV2, the J gene TRBJ2-7; D gene ambiguous. V was clipped by 3 bases and J by 6 bases, with 9 bases between them. The CDR3 contains 12 residues. Germline-derived CDR1 and CDR2 are SNHLY and FYNNEI. This CDR3 is CASSDEVAEQYF. DNA of the CDR3: TGTGCCAGCAGTGACGAGGTCGCCGAGCAGTACTTC.

In this sample, this clonotype turned up many times. This chain connects TRBV5-6 to TRBJ2-3; TRBD2 matches 11 bases. V lost 2 bases, J lost 6 bases, and 5 bases stayed unmatched. This CDR3 region has 15 residues. Germline CDR1 is SGHDT and CDR2 is YYEEEE. CDR3 nucleotide sequence: TGTGCCAGCAGCTTTTCTAGCGGGAGGACCGATACGCAGTATTTT. Its translation: CASSFSSGRTDTQYF.

This clonotype showed up just a few times. A much larger clone sits a single nucleotide away, making a read error possible. This chain uses TRBV4-2 with TRBJ1-2; D uncertain. Between the trimmed V and J ends, which lost 1 base and 5 bases, there was a span of 5 bases. CDR1 and CDR2 (germline): LGHNA, YNFKEQ. This CDR3 has 12 amino acids. CDR3 nucleotides: TGTGCCAGCAGCCAAGGGCATTATGGCTACACCTTC. It yields the protein CASSQGHYGYTF.

In this sample, this clonotype turned up a few times. J is TRBJ2-2 and V is TRBV2; maybe TRBD1 (6 bases). Germline CDR1 reads SNHLY; CDR2 reads FYNNEI. Trimming removed 6 bases at V and 5 bases at J, with 10 bases between. The CDR3 sequence is 13 residues long. CDR3 bases: TGTGCCAGCAGAAATCAGGGGACCGGGGAGCTGTTTTTT. Amino acids: CASRNQGTGELFF. Supplemented by reference TRBV2 and TRBJ2-2, the full variable domain reads EPEVTQTPSHQVTQMGQEVILRCVPISNHLYFYWYRQILGQKVEFLVSFYNNEISEKSEIFDDQFSVERPDGSNFTLKIRSTKLEDSAMYFCASRNQGTGELFFGEGSRLTVL.

The J gene is TRBJ2-5, the V gene TRBV20-1; 12 positions agree with TRBD1. CDR1 is DFQATT, CDR2 SNEGSKA, per germline (reference sequence). The V segment lost 4 bases and the J segment 1 base; nucleotides outside the gene matches: 10. The CDR3 has 17 amino acids. CDR3 protein: CSAKKPGQGAPQETQYF. The CDR3 bases are TGCAGTGCTAAAAAACCGGGACAGGGGGCCCCCCAAGAGACCCAGTACTTC.

The table lists this clonotype with a few counts. The V call is TRBV20-1, the J call TRBJ2-1, with 10 bases aligning to TRBD2. The CDR3 totals 19 residues. The trim removed 0 bases at V and 5 bases at J, leaving 16 bases unmatched. Germline-derived CDR1 and CDR2 are DFQATT and SNEGSKA (reference sequence). CDR3 nucleotide sequence: TGCAGTGCTAGAGATTCGTCGTCGTCGTCACTAGCGGGGCACAATGAGCAGTTCTTC. Protein sequence: CSARDSSSSSLAGHNEQFF.

This chain connects TRBV12-3 or TRBV12-4 to TRBJ2-1, with 7 nucleotides matching TRBD2. The junction had 5 bases not matched to a gene; V was cut back by 3 bases and J by 9 bases. The CDR3 is 13 residues long. CDR3 in amino acids: CASSLAGEGEQFF. The CDR3 DNA follows: TGTGCCAGCAGTTTGGCGGGAGAGGGTGAGCAGTTCTTC.

This clonotype was recorded a few times. V is TRBV28 and J is TRBJ2-7; D possibly corresponds to TRBD2 (6 bases). The CDR3 covers 13 residues. V dropped 2 bases and J dropped 12 bases, with 17 bases sitting between them. CDR1 is MDHEN and CDR2 is SYDVKM in the germline V gene. The CDR3: CASSLPTGPGGYF. CDR3 DNA sequence: TGTGCCAGCAGTTTACCCACCGGGCCCGGGGGGTACTTC.

The chain links TRBV5-1 to TRBJ1-2; D ambiguous. Per the germline V gene, CDR1 is SGHRS and CDR2 is YFSETQ. V was shortened by 1 base and J by 6 bases, with 7 bases between the two germline ends. This CDR3 is built from 12 residues. CDR3: CASSLKDNGYTF. CDR3 bases: TGCGCCAGCAGCTTGAAGGATAATGGCTACACCTTC.

This clonotype was found a few times. The V call is TRBV19, the J call TRBJ2-2, with D possibly TRBD2 on 5 matching bases. This CDR3 is 15 amino acids long. V lost 7 bases, J lost 1 base, and 13 bases lay in between. Germline-derived CDR1 and CDR2 are LNHDA and SQIVND (reference sequence). DNA for the CDR3: TGTGCCAGTACCGAGAGGGCAGGGAACACCGGGGAGCTGTTTTTT. This translates into CASTERAGNTGELFF.

This clonotype was recorded a few times. CDR3 protein: CASSYLTGGKDEQFF. The CDR3 DNA sequence: TGTGCCAGCAGCTACTTGACAGGGGGCAAGGATGAGCAGTTCTTC. The V and J genes are TRBV7-2 and TRBJ2-1, with 10 nucleotides matching TRBD1. V was clipped by 4 bases and J by 8 bases; unmatched bases: 8. The V gene's germline CDR1 is SGHTA and CDR2 FQGNSA. This CDR3 region has 15 residues.

The sample holds many counts of this clonotype. Germline and junction disagree at one end, which may indicate a read error. The V call is TRBV5-1, the J call TRBJ2-3, with D possibly TRBD2 on 6 matching bases. This CDR3 contains 14 residues. In germline, CDR1 is SGHRS, CDR2 YFSETQ. CDR3 sequence reads: CASSLGDSTDTQYF. As DNA, the CDR3 is TGTGCCAGCAGTTTGGGGGACTCCACAGATACGCAGTATTTT.

The chain employs TRBV15 and TRBJ2-5; D ambiguous. The CDR3 has 14 amino acids. V was cut by 5 bases and J by 4 bases, with 14 bases left in between. Germline V gene lookup returns CDR1 LNHNV and CDR2 YYDKDF (reference sequence). The CDR3 DNA sequence: TGTGCCACCAGCGAGGCCGGGTACCGAGAGACCCAGTACTTC. Encoded protein: CATSEAGYRETQYF.

The rearrangement links TRBV5-1 to TRBJ2-4; D is unclear. The CDR3 extends over 16 amino acids. V shed 0 bases and J shed 3 bases, with 13 bases lying between them. From germline, CDR1 is SGHRS and CDR2 YFSETQ. The CDR3 loop reads CASSLGPAVGKNIQYF. CDR3 DNA: TGCGCCAGCAGCTTGGGGCCAGCTGTCGGCAAAAACATTCAGTACTTC.

This chain connects TRBV14 to TRBJ2-1; D ambiguous. Germline-derived CDR1 and CDR2 are SGHDN and FVKESK. Trimming took off 1 base at V and 4 bases at J, with 11 bases between the two ends. There are 15 residues in the CDR3. The DNA for the CDR3 is TGTGCCAGCAGCCAAGTCCCGGCCCTTTACAATGAGCAGTTCTTC. Translation: CASSQVPALYNEQFF.

This clonotype has a count of ten or more. The chain employs TRBV7-3 and TRBJ2-1; D is perhaps TRBD1 (6 bases). Trimming took off 1 base at V and 6 bases at J, with 13 bases between the two ends. This CDR3 comprises 15 residues. Germline V gene data show CDR1 as SGHTA and CDR2 as FQGTGA. The CDR3 sequence: CASSLNSGRGNEQFF. The DNA of the CDR3 is TGTGCCAGCAGCTTAAATAGTGGCAGGGGCAATGAGCAGTTCTTC.